The 23 T cell receptor beta chains given below trace back to one sample, sequenced in a study of blood T cell repertoires in COVID-19. Some clones are missing from TCRdb's copy, which holds only in-frame ones; the method was immunoSEQ multiplex PCR. The profile covers roughly 92,000 clones, with over 75% appearing a single time and around 5% taken by the ten largest. The sequenced sample consisted of peripheral blood. The receptor source for this set is a woman of 80 years or more with acute or convalescent COVID-19.

This clone was found once. The rearrangement joins TRBV15 to TRBJ2-3, with D unclear. V lost 5 bases to trimming and J lost 4 bases, with 10 bases between them. Germline V gives CDR1 LNHNV, CDR2 YYDKDF (reference sequence). There are 13 residues in the CDR3. The CDR3 nucleotides read TGTGCCACCAGCGGGCAGTTAGCAGATACGCAGTATTTT. Its protein product is CATSGQLADTQYF.

Here the CDR3 DNA reads TGTGCCAGCAGCGTAGTTGCTAGCGGGGTTCCCTCCTACAATGAGCAGTTCTTC. This codes for CASSVVASGVPSYNEQFF. The chain combines TRBV9 with TRBJ2-1, with 9 bases lining up with TRBD2. Germline V CDR1 and CDR2: SGDLS, YYNGEE. With V trimmed by 0 bases and J by 0 bases, 7 bases remained unmatched. The CDR3 extends over 18 amino acids.

The chain recombines TRBV5-4 with TRBJ2-1; a possible D gene is TRBD2 (6 bases). The V and J ends lost 0 bases and 3 bases respectively, with 7 bases between them. Germline V gene lookup returns CDR1 SGHNT and CDR2 YYREEE (reference sequence). CDR3 length equals 14 residues. CDR3 loop: CASSLEAGYNEQFF. CDR3 DNA: TGTGCCAGCAGCTTGGAAGCGGGCTACAATGAGCAGTTCTTC. Full variable domain (remainder filled in from reference TRBV5-4 and TRBJ2-1): ETGVTQSPTHLIKTRGQQVTLRCSSQSGHNTVSWYQQALGQGPQFIFQYYREEENGRGNFPPRFSGLQFPNYSSELNVNALELDDSALYLCASSLEAGYNEQFFGPGTRLTVL.

The rearrangement joins TRBV5-3 to TRBJ1-4; TRBD1 is a possible D gene (5 bases). TRBV5-3 is an ORF; its function is uncertain. This CDR3 spans 16 amino acids. V lost 1 base and J lost 0, with 10 bases in between. The CDR3 reads CARSLRGGATNEKLFF. For the CDR3, the DNA is TGTGCCAGAAGCTTGAGAGGAGGGGCAACTAATGAAAAACTGTTTTTT.

CDR3 nucleotides: TGTGCCAGCAGCCAAGGCCTTTGGGGCGATAGCTCCTACGAGCAGTACTTC. Protein sequence: CASSQGLWGDSSYEQYF. The rearrangement joins TRBV3-1 (or the pseudogene TRBV3-2) to TRBJ2-7; weak D call: TRBD1 (5 bases). The CDR3 runs 17 residues. Germline CDR1 and CDR2: LGHDT and YNNKEL (reference sequence). V shed 1 base and J shed 0 bases, with 16 bases lying between them.

This chain uses TRBV15 with TRBJ1-3; 8 bases are shared with TRBD1. Germline assignment: CDR1 LNHNV and CDR2 YYDKDF (reference sequence). The CDR3 is 15 residues long. The J segment lost 0 bases and the V segment lost 4 bases, leaving 2 bases of the junction unmatched. CDR3 sequence reads: CATSIDRGSGNTIYF. DNA of the CDR3: TGTGCCACCAGCATTGACAGGGGCTCTGGAAACACCATATATTTT. The full variable domain, with the rest looked up from reference TRBV15 and TRBJ1-3, is DAMVIQNPRYQVTQFGKPVTLSCSQTLNHNVMYWYQQKSSQAPKLLFHYYDKDFNNEADTPDNFQSRRPNTSFCFLDIRSPGLGDTAMYLCATSIDRGSGNTIYFGEGSWLTVV.

CDR3: CASNRGGVLAKNIQYF. CDR3 DNA: TGTGCCAGCAACCGTGGCGGCGTGCTAGCCAAAAACATTCAGTACTTC. V gene TRBV5-6 combines with J gene TRBJ2-4; D call uncertain. Trimming took off 6 bases at V and 0 bases at J, with 16 bases between the two ends. This CDR3 spans 16 amino acids. Germline V lookup: CDR1 SGHDT, CDR2 YYEEEE.

V and J are TRBV5-1 and TRBJ2-3; TRBD2 agrees at 9 bases. Germline loops: CDR1 SGHRS, CDR2 YFSETQ. The V and J ends lost 1 base and 4 bases, in that order; junction bases with no gene match: 4. The CDR3 has 15 amino acids. For the CDR3, the DNA is TGCGCCAGCAGCTTGAGCGGGAGGCCCCCAGATACGCAGTATTTT. Translated, it gives CASSLSGRPPDTQYF.

This chain joins TRBV13 and TRBJ1-4; 8 bases fit TRBD1. The CDR3 covers 15 residues. Germline V CDR1 and CDR2: PRHDT, FYEKMQ (reference sequence). V shed 5 bases, J shed 6 bases, and the junction held 8 bases outside the gene matches. CDR3 nucleotide sequence: TGTGCCAGCAGCGCCCGGCAGGGGGCCCATGAAAAACTGTTTTTT. Translating gives CASSARQGAHEKLFF.

The sample holds a few counts of this clone. The chain carries TRBV13 and TRBJ1-2, with no clear D. The CDR3 length is 14 residues. Per the germline V gene, CDR1 is PRHDT and CDR2 is FYEKMQ (reference sequence). V lost 1 base and J lost 2, with 8 bases in between. The CDR3, as DNA: TGTGCCAGCAGCTTAGATCCGGTAAACTATGGCTACACCTTC. This translates into CASSLDPVNYGYTF.

The CDR3 region has the DNA TGTGCCAGCAGCCAAGATATGTCCATTCGGGGCTACACCTTC. It encodes CASSQDMSIRGYTF. The chain combines TRBV4-2 with TRBJ1-2; D gene uncertain. V gave up 0 bases and J gave up 8 bases, with 13 bases separating them. The CDR3 runs 14 residues. Germline V CDR1 and CDR2: LGHNA, YNFKEQ.

The chain combines TRBV6-5 with TRBJ2-7, with a possible D match to TRBD1 (7 bases). Trimming shortened V by 6 bases and J by 2 bases, and 17 bases separated the two germline ends. The CDR3 extends over 15 amino acids. Germline CDR1 and CDR2: MNHEY and SVGAGI. The CDR3, as DNA: TGTGCCAGCAGCTCGGGGGACAGCCACCCCTACGAGCAGTACTTC. Protein product: CASSSGDSHPYEQYF.

The rearrangement links TRBV3-1 (or the pseudogene TRBV3-2) to TRBJ2-4; weak D call: TRBD2 (5 bases). In germline, CDR1 is LGHDT, CDR2 YNNKEL (reference sequence). V dropped 5 bases and J dropped 8 bases, with 10 bases sitting between them. There are 12 residues in the CDR3. The CDR3 DNA reads as TGTGCCAGCAGCAGGAGGTCGGACATTCAGTACTTC. This encodes CASSRRSDIQYF.

CDR3 coding DNA: TGTGCCTGGAGTGTAAGACAGGATTATGGCTACACCTTC. The encoded protein is CAWSVRQDYGYTF. The chain carries TRBV30 and TRBJ1-2; D might be TRBD1 (6 bases). Germline CDR1 reads GTSNPN; CDR2 reads SVGIG (reference sequence). V dropped 0 bases and J dropped 5 bases, with 10 bases sitting between them. This CDR3 has 13 amino acids. Full variable domain (missing parts from reference TRBV30 and TRBJ1-2): SQTIHQWPATLVQPVGSPLSLECTVEGTSNPNLYWYRQAAGRGLQLLFYSVGIGQISSEVPQNLSASRPQDRQFILSSKKLLLSDSGFYLCAWSVRQDYGYTFGSGTRLTVV.

V gene TRBV7-3 combines with J gene TRBJ1-3, with D tentatively TRBD1 (6 bases). The CDR3 is 15 amino acids. Germline V lookup: CDR1 SGHTA, CDR2 FQGTGA. The V gene lost 6 bases and the J gene lost 0 bases, with 12 bases spanning the gap. The chain's CDR3 is CASSPQGFSGNTIYF. The CDR3 DNA is TGTGCCAGCAGTCCCCAGGGGTTCTCTGGAAACACCATATATTTT.

This clone was observed a few times. The V gene is TRBV7-9, the J gene TRBJ1-2, with 9 positions matching TRBD1. The germline V gene encodes CDR1 SEHNR and CDR2 FQNEAQ (reference sequence). V was pared by 3 bases and J by 5 bases, with 10 bases of the junction left unmatched. The CDR3 is 16 residues long. The CDR3 loop reads CASSFHPGQGLYGYTF. CDR3 bases: TGTGCCAGCAGCTTTCACCCGGGACAGGGTCTGTATGGCTACACCTTC. Complete variable domain (other parts from reference TRBV7-9 and TRBJ1-2): DTGVSQNPRHKITKRGQNVTFRCDPISEHNRLYWYRQTLGQGPEFLTYFQNEAQLEKSRLLSDRFSAERPKGSFSTLEIQRTEQGDSAMYLCASSFHPGQGLYGYTFGSGTRLTVV.

The genes are TRBV11-2 and TRBJ2-5; 14 nucleotides line up with TRBD2. V trimming: 5 bases; J trimming: 4 bases; junction bases outside the gene matches: 9. Germline CDR1 reads SGHAT; CDR2 reads FQNNGV. The CDR3 runs to 17 residues. The CDR3 loop reads CASSPQGLAGARETQYF. DNA of the CDR3: TGTGCCAGCAGCCCCCAGGGACTAGCGGGGGCCCGAGAGACCCAGTACTTC.

This chain connects TRBV18 to TRBJ2-3; 8 nucleotides align to TRBD2. CDR3 size: 15 residues. CDR1 is KGHSH, CDR2 LQKENI, per germline. The ends lost 3 bases at V and 1 base at J; junction bases unmatched: 3. The CDR3 region is CASSPGRGGTDTQYF. The CDR3 DNA sequence: TGTGCCAGCTCACCGGGGCGGGGGGGCACAGATACGCAGTATTTT. Looking up the rest from reference TRBV18 and TRBJ2-3 gives the full variable domain: NAGVMQNPRHLVRRRGQEARLRCSPMKGHSHVYWYRQLPEEGLKFMVYLQKENIIDESGMPKERFSAEFPKEGPSILRIQQVVRGDSAAYFCASSPGRGGTDTQYFGPGTRLTVL.

The chain combines TRBV11-2 with TRBJ2-3, with TRBD1 matching over 7 bases. The germline V gene has CDR1 SGHAT and CDR2 FQNNGV. The CDR3 runs 14 residues. Trimming took 5 bases from V and 4 from J; bases not matched to a gene: 6. Written as DNA, the CDR3 is TGTGCCAGCAGCCGAACGACAGGGCCAGATACGCAGTATTTT. Translation gives CASSRTTGPDTQYF.

This sequence joins TRBV11-2 and TRBJ2-7, with 10 bases aligning to TRBD1. In germline, CDR1 is SGHAT, CDR2 FQNNGV. The CDR3 runs 15 residues. Unmatched junction bases numbered 1, after V lost 1 base and J lost 1 base. The CDR3 coding sequence is TGTGCCAGCAGCTTAGGGACAGGGGGATCCTACGAGCAGTACTTC. Translation gives CASSLGTGGSYEQYF. The whole variable domain, filled in from reference TRBV11-2 and TRBJ2-7, reads EAGVAQSPRYKIIEKRQSVAFWCNPISGHATLYWYQQILGQGPKLLIQFQNNGVVDDSQLPKDRFSAERLKGVDSTLKIQPAKLEDSAVYLCASSLGTGGSYEQYFGPGTRLTVT.

The gene calls are TRBV14 and TRBJ1-1; D is undetermined. The CDR3 is 13 amino acids. CDR1 SGHDN and CDR2 FVKESK come from the germline V gene. Trimming left V 4 bases short and J 6 bases short, with 12 bases between. The DNA of the CDR3 is TGTGCCAGCAGCCTAGGAGGGAGGGCTGAAGCTTTCTTT. It encodes CASSLGGRAEAFF.

V is TRBV9 and J is TRBJ1-3; D is possibly TRBD1 (5 bases). Looked up from germline, CDR1 is SGDLS and CDR2 is YYNGEE. The CDR3 is made up of 16 amino acids. The V gene lost 4 bases and the J gene lost 0 bases, with 14 bases spanning the gap. CDR3 protein: CASSKDRAFSGNTIYF. As DNA, the CDR3 is TGTGCCAGCAGCAAAGACAGAGCCTTCTCTGGAAACACCATATATTTT.

The chain links TRBV18 to TRBJ2-3; D unclear. This CDR3 is built from 12 residues. Per germline, CDR1 KGHSH and CDR2 LQKENI. The germline V and J ends were trimmed by 3 bases and 5 bases, with 6 bases remaining between them. CDR3 in DNA: TGTGCCAGCTCACCCTCTAGAGATACGCAGTATTTT. This sequence encodes CASSPSRDTQYF.